This is a list of T cell receptor beta chains from one sample in a study of blood T cell repertoires in COVID-19. Clones were read by immunoSEQ multiplex PCR, and TCRdb kept only the in-frame ones, dropping some. Altogether hundreds of thousands of clones are present, 75% to 90% being singletons, with the ten largest covering about 12%. The material sequenced was peripheral blood. Every receptor here comes from a woman aged 65 to 85 with COVID-19, enrolled during active disease. Each CDR3 is given with its conserved first and last residue. A D gene is named only where the DNA matches it firmly. Only some rows state a clone size, as once, few, many or a class for expanded clones.

abundance	j_gene	v_gene	len	d_gene	CDR3nt	CDR3aa
NA	TRBJ1-3	TRBV5-1	15	NA	TGCGCCAGCAGCTTGGCCCAGGGAAATAAGAACACCATATATTTT	CASSLAQGNKNTIYF
NA	TRBJ1-2	TRBV5-6	14	NA	TGTGCCAGCAGCTTAGTGCAGGGCGACTATGGCTACACCTTC	CASSLVQGDYGYTF
NA	TRBJ2-1	TRBV20-1	13	TRBD2	TGCAGTGCTAGTGGGGGGGCCTACAATGAGCAGTTCTTC	CSASGGAYNEQFF
NA	TRBJ2-7	TRBV7-9	16	NA	TGTGCCAGCAGCCACGCAATGGGGACTGTCTTCCACGAGCAGTACTTC	CASSHAMGTVFHEQYF
NA	TRBJ1-5	TRBV6-5	15	NA	TGTGCCAGCAGTTCGCGACAGAGTAGCAATCAGCCCCAGCATTTT	CASSSRQSSNQPQHF
once	TRBJ2-1	TRBV4-3	16	NA	TGCGCCAGCAGCCAAGATGTGGTTAGCTCCTACAATGAGCAGTTCTTC	CASSQDVVSSYNEQFF
NA	TRBJ2-7	TRBV4-1	15	NA	TGCGCCAGCAGCCAAAGCCTAGAGGATTACTACGAGCAGTACTTC	CASSQSLEDYYEQYF
once	TRBJ1-2	TRBV20-1	9	NA	TGCAGTGCAGGGGAAGGCTACACCTTC	CSAGEGYTF
once	TRBJ2-5	TRBV6-5	13	NA	TGTGCCAGCGGAATCCTAAGGGGTGAGACCCAGTACTTC	CASGILRGETQYF
few	TRBJ2-7	TRBV19	15	TRBD1	TGTGCCACCTCGCCCGCCGGGACAGGAGGGCTCGAGCAGTACTTC	CATSPAGTGGLEQYF
NA	TRBJ2-1	TRBV7-2	16	TRBD2	TGTGCCAGCAGCAAGCCCGGGGTGCCGGGAGGGAATGAGCAGTTCTTC	CASSKPGVPGGNEQFF
NA	TRBJ1-6	TRBV9	15	NA	TGTGCCAGCAGCGTAGAGCCAGGGGATGATTCACCCCTCCACTTT	CASSVEPGDDSPLHF
NA	TRBJ2-3	TRBV7-3	14	NA	TGTGCCAGCAGCCCCGGAGGCCCCACAGATACGCAGTATTTT	CASSPGGPTDTQYF
NA	TRBJ2-3	TRBV12-3/TRBV12-4	13	NA	TGTGCCAGCAGTCCACGGGGTACAGATACGCAGTATTTT	CASSPRGTDTQYF
NA	TRBJ1-2	TRBV5-4	14	TRBD1	TGTGCCAGCAGCACCCCGACAGGGGTCTATGGCTACACCTTC	CASSTPTGVYGYTF
NA	TRBJ1-6	TRBV7-9	13	NA	TGTGCCAGCAGCTCCCAATCCAATTCACCCCTCCACTTT	CASSSQSNSPLHF